This TCR beta chain was documented in a study of T cell responses to AZD1222 COVID-19 vaccine. Here immunoSEQ multiplex PCR was the method, and the copy in TCRdb shows in-frame clones only, minus some. The top ten clones hold 4% to 5.5% of a sample with over 150,000 clones, more than 75% of them seen once. Germline values: CDR1 GTSNPN, CDR2 SVGIG (reference sequence). Trimming left V 3 bases short and J 2 bases short, with 10 bases between. CDR3 size: 13 residues. This receptor was obtained from an adult who received the AZD1222 COVID-19 vaccine. The rearrangement links TRBV30 to TRBJ1-2, with unresolved D. This sample comprised peripheral blood, obtained 28 days after the second AZD1222 dose. CDR3 nucleotide sequence: TGTGCCTGGAGCTTCAACGCGAACTATGGCTACACCTTC. Its translation is CAWSFNANYGYTF. Complete variable domain (other parts from reference TRBV30 and TRBJ1-2): SQTIHQWPATLVQPVGSPLSLECTVEGTSNPNLYWYRQAAGRGLQLLFYSVGIGQISSEVPQNLSASRPQDRQFILSSKKLLLSDSGFYLCAWSFNANYGYTFGSGTRLTVV.